A selection of T cell receptor beta chains follows, all from one sample in a study of shared clonotypes between healthy human individuals. Some clones are missing from TCRdb's copy, which holds only in-frame ones; the method was immunoSEQ multiplex PCR. The table shows some 1,900,000 clones, with about 95% occurring only once. The sample taken for sequencing was naive CD8+ T cells sorted from blood. These receptors originate from a young man in good health. Both conserved end residues are part of each CDR3. A D gene is named only where the DNA matches it firmly.

>TRBV29-1|NA|TRBJ2-1
CSVVSPDYNEQFF
TGCAGCGTTGTGTCGCCCGACTACAATGAGCAGTTCTTC
>TRBV4-3|TRBD1|TRBJ1-2
CASSQGETGGVYGYTF
TGCGCCAGCAGCCAAGGAGAGACAGGGGGCGTCTATGGCTACACCTTC
>TRBV6-5|NA|TRBJ2-7
CASSYLDEPYEQYF
TGTGCCAGCAGTTACCTAGACGAACCCTACGAGCAGTACTTC
>TRBV7-2|NA|TRBJ2-5
CASSLGYTQYF
TGTGCCAGCAGCTTGGGCTATACCCAGTACTTC
>TRBV10-2|NA|TRBJ2-2
CASTGATGELFF
TGCGCCAGCACAGGGGCCACCGGGGAGCTGTTTTTT
>TRBV4-3|NA|TRBJ2-7
CASSQDSNRVVYEQYF
TGCGCCAGCAGCCAAGATTCGAACAGAGTGGTGTACGAGCAGTACTTC
>TRBV2|NA|TRBJ1-1
CASRDGLNTEAFF
TGTGCCAGCAGGGACGGTTTGAACACTGAAGCTTTCTTT
>TRBV7-9|TRBD2|TRBJ2-1
CASSTKLAGGFNEQFF
TGTGCCAGCAGCACCAAACTAGCGGGAGGATTCAATGAGCAGTTCTTC
>TRBV9|TRBD1|TRBJ2-1
CASSGVGQGFYNEQFF
TGTGCCAGCAGCGGGGTGGGACAGGGGTTCTACAATGAGCAGTTCTTC
>TRBV15|TRBD1|TRBJ1-4
CATSEDRGATNEKLFF
TGTGCCACCAGCGAGGACAGGGGAGCAACTAATGAAAAACTGTTTTTT
>TRBV5-1|NA|TRBJ1-1
CASSFWGLNTEAFF
TGCGCCAGCAGCTTTTGGGGGTTAAACACTGAAGCTTTCTTT
>TRBV11-2|NA|TRBJ2-5
CASSLDVSQETQYF
TGTGCCAGCAGCTTAGATGTGAGCCAAGAGACCCAGTACTTC
>TRBV15|NA|TRBJ2-3
CATSRDWTINTDTQYF
TGTGCCACCAGCAGAGATTGGACAATCAACACAGATACGCAGTATTTT
>TRBV7-9|NA|TRBJ2-2
CASSSTGGVNTGELFF
TGTGCCAGCAGCAGTACAGGGGGGGTGAACACCGGGGAGCTGTTTTTT
>TRBV6-5|NA|TRBJ1-1
CASSYSRAAVTEAFF
TGTGCCAGCAGTTACTCAAGGGCAGCAGTCACTGAAGCTTTCTTT
>TRBV19|TRBD1|TRBJ1-6
CASSISTGANSPLHF
TGTGCCAGTAGTATAAGTACAGGGGCTAATTCACCCCTCCACTTT